These 28 T cell receptor beta chains came from one sample sequenced in a study of T cells in Graves' hyperthyroidism and ophthalmopathy. Researchers took RNA transcripts and amplified the TCR beta CDR3 regions from them. The primer set for the first-round RT-PCR of the TCR CDR3 was HTBI. TCRdb re-derived calls from the multiplex PCR reads in MiXCR, one entry per CDR3 protein. The table lists approximately 710,000 distinct CDR3 sequences, approximately 15% of them singletons. Sequenced material: blood. The receptors derive from a man aged 45-65 years with Graves' hyperthyroidism.

This clonotype came up a few times. The chain employs TRBV12-3 or TRBV12-4 and TRBJ2-7; D not certain. The V and J ends lost 3 bases and 1 base respectively, with 7 bases between them. The CDR3 is 13 residues long. The CDR3 sequence: CASSFPVSYEQYF. CDR3 DNA sequence: TGTGCCAGCAGTTTCCCGGTTTCCTACGAGCAGTACTTC.

This clonotype has at least ten counts. V gene TRBV7-2 combines with J gene TRBJ2-1; TRBD2 matches 9 bases. With 5 bases clipped from V and 4 bases from J, the junction kept 9 bases outside the gene matches. Germline assignment: CDR1 SGHTA and CDR2 FQGNSA. CDR3 size: 16 residues. The CDR3 DNA is TGTGCCAGCAGCGTACTTAGCGGGAGTCAGTACAATGAGCAGTTCTTC. Translation gives CASSVLSGSQYNEQFF.

The chain links TRBV7-2 to TRBJ1-5; D gene unclear. In germline, CDR1 is SGHTA, CDR2 FQGNSA. Trimming took off 0 bases at V and 1 base at J, with 10 bases between the two ends. The CDR3 contains 16 residues. CDR3 loop: CASSLAGQRSNQPQHF. In DNA form, the CDR3 reads TGTGCCAGCAGCTTAGCGGGCCAGAGGAGCAATCAGCCCCAGCATTTT.

This rearrangement joins TRBV6-2 or TRBV6-3 to TRBJ2-5, with 13 nucleotides matching TRBD2. V shed 2 bases, J shed 5 bases, and the junction held 14 bases outside the gene matches. The germline gives CDR1 MNHEY, CDR2 SVGEGT. The CDR3 extends over 19 amino acids. CDR3 sequence reads: CASSYPGLGLAGVPETQYF. In DNA, the CDR3 is TGTGCCAGCAGTTACCCAGGACTCGGACTAGCGGGAGTTCCGGAGACCCAGTACTTC.

This clonotype was picked up many times. The gene calls are TRBV28 and TRBJ1-4; 9 nucleotides agree with TRBD1. Germline V gene data show CDR1 as MDHEN and CDR2 as SYDVKM. V lost 6 bases to trimming and J lost 4 bases; unmatched junction nucleotides: 6. The CDR3 consists of 15 residues. In nucleotides, the CDR3 is TGTGCCAGCAGCCCTGGACAGGGGAGTAATGAAAAACTGTTTTTT. Protein sequence: CASSPGQGSNEKLFF.

This clonotype occurred a few times. The rearrangement uses TRBV30 and TRBJ2-5; the D gene is possibly TRBD2 (6 bases). The CDR3 is 12 amino acids. Germline V CDR1 and CDR2: GTSNPN, SVGIG (reference sequence). V shed 3 bases and J shed 4 bases, with 9 bases lying between them. CDR3 sequence (DNA): TGTGCCTGGAGCCACGGGGGAGAGACCCAGTACTTC. It encodes CAWSHGGETQYF.

This clonotype was seen ten or more times. The chain couples TRBV28 to TRBJ2-7, with 10 bases matching TRBD1. CDR1 and CDR2 (germline): MDHEN, SYDVKM. The CDR3 consists of 13 residues. After removal of 6 bases from V and 4 bases from J, the junction contained 3 bases not matched to a gene. The CDR3 is CASRTGGLYEQYF. The CDR3 DNA sequence: TGTGCCAGCAGGACAGGGGGCCTTTACGAGCAGTACTTC.

This chain joins TRBV4-1 and TRBJ2-1; D assignment may be TRBD1 or TRBD2 (5 bases each). Per the germline V gene, CDR1 is MGHRA and CDR2 is YSYEKL. The CDR3 length is 15 residues. Trimming removed 1 base at V and 8 bases at J, with 15 bases between. The CDR3 reads CASSQAWDGFHEQFF. The CDR3 DNA is TGCGCCAGCAGCCAAGCGTGGGACGGCTTCCATGAGCAGTTCTTC.

This clonotype showed up many times. The gene calls are TRBV2 and TRBJ1-2; D remains unclear. Germline V gene lookup returns CDR1 SNHLY and CDR2 FYNNEI. V dropped 5 bases and J dropped 4 bases, with 11 bases sitting between them. The CDR3 sequence is 13 residues long. The chain's CDR3 is CASSQDPLYGYTF. The CDR3 DNA sequence: TGTGCCAGCAGTCAAGACCCACTCTATGGCTACACCTTC.

This clonotype came up many times. J is TRBJ2-1 and V is TRBV11-2, with D possibly being TRBD2 (5 bases). CDR1 is SGHAT and CDR2 is FQNNGV in the germline V gene. V was cut by 1 base and J by 6 bases, with 10 bases left in between. This CDR3 is built from 14 residues. The CDR3 coding sequence is TGTGCCAGCAGCTTAGCGGGATTCAGCAATGAGCAGTTCTTC. This translates into CASSLAGFSNEQFF.

This clonotype was detected ten times or more. This chain connects TRBV11-2 to TRBJ2-6, with 10 bases identical to TRBD1. J lost 1 base, V lost 0 bases, and 3 bases had no gene match. The CDR3 sequence is 18 residues long. Germline assignment: CDR1 SGHAT and CDR2 FQNNGV. CDR3 in DNA: TGTGCCAGCAGCTTAGAAGGGACAGGGGTTTCTGGGGCCAACGTCCTGACTTTC. Protein: CASSLEGTGVSGANVLTF. The full variable domain, completed using reference TRBV11-2 and TRBJ2-6, is EAGVAQSPRYKIIEKRQSVAFWCNPISGHATLYWYQQILGQGPKLLIQFQNNGVVDDSQLPKDRFSAERLKGVDSTLKIQPAKLEDSAVYLCASSLEGTGVSGANVLTFGAGSRLTVL.

V usage is TRBV9 and J usage is TRBJ2-3; 7 nucleotides agree with TRBD2. Looked up from germline, CDR1 is SGDLS and CDR2 is YYNGEE. The CDR3 consists of 15 residues. The trim removed 3 bases at V and 2 bases at J, leaving 6 bases unmatched. The CDR3 region has the DNA TGTGCCAGCAGCGGGGGGACTATACTCACAGATACGCAGTATTTT. This gives the protein CASSGGTILTDTQYF. Supplemented by reference TRBV9 and TRBJ2-3, the full variable domain reads DSGVTQTPKHLITATGQRVTLRCSPRSGDLSVYWYQQSLDQGLQFLIQYYNGEERAKGNILERFSAQQFPDLHSELNLSSLELGDSALYFCASSGGTILTDTQYFGPGTRLTVL.

J is TRBJ2-2 and V is TRBV27; no reliable D call. The CDR3 is 14 residues long. The ends were cut back, 2 bases at V and 2 bases at J, with 6 bases in the middle. The germline V gene has CDR1 MNHEY and CDR2 SMNVEV (reference sequence). The CDR3 nucleotides read TGTGCCAGCAGTTTAATCCCCAACACCGGGGAGCTGTTTTTT. Translated, it gives CASSLIPNTGELFF.

This clonotype showed up many times. The rearrangement joins TRBV2 to TRBJ2-2; 12 nucleotides match TRBD1. V lost 7 bases and J lost 5; bases outside the gene matches: 8. The germline V gene has CDR1 SNHLY and CDR2 FYNNEI. This CDR3 is built from 16 residues. The CDR3 DNA follows: TGTGCCAGCAATCCTCCGGGACAGGGGGCAACCGGGGAGCTGTTTTTT. Translated: CASNPPGQGATGELFF.

This clonotype was seen many times. J is TRBJ2-1 and V is TRBV24-1; a weak D match, TRBD1 (6 bases). Trimming shortened V by 3 bases and J by 2 bases, and 13 bases separated the two germline ends. The germline V gene encodes CDR1 KGHDR and CDR2 SFDVKD. The CDR3 is made up of 16 amino acids. CDR3: CATSDTRQVTYNEQFF. The CDR3 region has the DNA TGTGCCACCAGTGATACAAGACAGGTGACCTACAATGAGCAGTTCTTC.

This clonotype has at least ten counts. The chain joins TRBV27 to TRBJ1-5; 8 bases line up with TRBD1. The CDR3 contains 17 residues. V lost 6 bases to trimming and J lost 0 bases; unmatched junction nucleotides: 10. Germline V lookup: CDR1 MNHEY, CDR2 SMNVEV (reference sequence). The CDR3 region is CASRRQGKTYSNQPQHF. The CDR3 nucleotides are TGTGCCAGCAGACGACAGGGGAAGACCTATAGCAATCAGCCCCAGCATTTT.

This clonotype was observed many times. The V gene is TRBV7-9, the J gene TRBJ2-5; no reliable D call. Trimming took off 2 bases at V and 4 bases at J, with 14 bases between the two ends. Germline lookup yields CDR1 SEHNR and CDR2 FQNEAQ (reference sequence). The CDR3 is made up of 15 amino acids. CDR3 bases: TGTGCCAGCAGCTTAACCCCCCACCCGGGAGAGACCCAGTACTTC. It is translated as CASSLTPHPGETQYF.

This clonotype showed up just once. A much larger clone lies a single base off, so this may be a read error. The gene calls are TRBV28 and TRBJ1-5; D is uncertain. Germline V lookup: CDR1 MDHEN, CDR2 SYDVKM. The CDR3 runs 15 residues. The CDR3 DNA reads TGTGCCAGCAGTTTATGGGCCCGAGGGAATCGGCCCCAGCATTTT. Encoded protein: CASSLWARGNRPQHF.

The chain joins TRBV19 to TRBJ2-2, with 14 bases that match TRBD2. Trimming took 4 bases from V and 0 from J; bases not matched to a gene: 1. This CDR3 comprises 17 residues. CDR1 and CDR2 from the germline V gene are LNHDA and SQIVND (reference sequence). The CDR3 DNA is TGTGCCAGTAGTAAGGGACTAGCGGGGGCGAACACCGGGGAGCTGTTTTTT. Protein sequence: CASSKGLAGANTGELFF.

At least ten counts were recorded for this clonotype. V and J are TRBV20-1 and TRBJ2-3, with D tentatively TRBD2 (5 bases). The CDR3 length is 16 residues. V lost 0 bases, J lost 4 bases, and 17 bases lay in between. Germline CDR1 reads DFQATT; CDR2 reads SNEGSKA (reference sequence). As DNA, the CDR3 is TGCAGTGCTAGAGATCTGAGGGAGTCCTTCTCAGATACGCAGTATTTT. It is translated as CSARDLRESFSDTQYF.

This clonotype has at least ten counts. V and J are TRBV6-1 and TRBJ2-5, with D unresolved. This CDR3 spans 15 amino acids. Trimming shortened V by 5 bases and J by 2 bases, and 15 bases separated the two germline ends. Looked up from germline, CDR1 is MNHNS and CDR2 is SASEGT. The CDR3 DNA follows: TGTGCCAGCAGTTCAAGGACCGCACTGCAAGAGACCCAGTACTTC. This sequence encodes CASSSRTALQETQYF.

This clonotype was detected ten times or more. V and J are TRBV3-1 and TRBJ1-3; 7 bases match TRBD1. Germline V gene data show CDR1 as LGHDT and CDR2 as YNNKEL (reference sequence). The CDR3 extends over 15 amino acids. Germline trimming cut 4 bases from V and 2 bases from J; bases unmatched to any gene: 5. CDR3 protein: CASSRQGRAGNTIYF. The DNA for the CDR3 is TGTGCCAGCAGCCGACAGGGTCGCGCTGGAAACACCATATATTTT.

This clonotype was counted only a few times. The chain recombines TRBV6-1 with TRBJ2-7, with 8 bases lining up with TRBD1. Germline V CDR1 and CDR2: MNHNS, SASEGT. The CDR3 is made up of 16 amino acids. V was clipped by 6 bases and J by 1 base; unmatched bases: 11. CDR3 sequence: CASRAGQGGRSYEQYF. The CDR3 region has the DNA TGTGCCAGCAGGGCAGGACAGGGAGGACGGTCCTACGAGCAGTACTTC.

The chain recombines TRBV5-1 with TRBJ2-5; 11 bases map to TRBD2. The ends lost 10 bases at V and 5 bases at J; junction bases unmatched: 7. Germline V gene lookup returns CDR1 SGHRS and CDR2 YFSETQ. There are 13 residues in the CDR3. DNA for the CDR3: TGCGCCGGGAGTAGCGGGAGGGGCGAGACCCAGTACTTC. As protein: CAGSSGRGETQYF. Using reference TRBV5-1 and TRBJ2-5 for the parts outside the CDR3, the full variable domain is KAGVTQTPRYLIKTRGQQVTLSCSPISGHRSVSWYQQTPGQGLQFLFEYFSETQRNKGNFPGRFSGRQFSNSRSEMNVSTLELGDSALYLCAGSSGRGETQYFGPGTRLLVL.

There are a few counts of this clonotype. The rearrangement uses TRBV19 and TRBJ1-1; D is possibly TRBD1 (6 bases). Between the trimmed V and J ends, which lost 2 bases and 0 bases, there was a span of 7 bases. Germline CDR1 LNHDA, CDR2 SQIVND (reference sequence). The CDR3 is 14 amino acids. CDR3 nucleotides: TGTGCCAGTAGTATAACAGGGATGAACACTGAAGCTTTCTTT. Its translation is CASSITGMNTEAFF.

This clonotype occurred a few times. This rearrangement joins TRBV29-1 to TRBJ1-1; D uncertain. The CDR3 length is 11 residues. Between the trimmed V and J ends, which lost 4 bases and 0 bases, there was a span of 3 bases. The germline CDR1 and CDR2 sequences are SQVTM and ANQGSEA. Here the CDR3 reads CSVVMNTEAFF. As DNA, the CDR3 is TGCAGCGTTGTGATGAACACTGAAGCTTTCTTT.

This clonotype was detected ten times or more. J is TRBJ2-1 and V is TRBV2; 8 nucleotides agree with TRBD2. CDR1 is SNHLY, CDR2 FYNNEI, per germline. The CDR3 runs to 16 residues. Germline trimming cut 2 bases from V and 2 bases from J; bases unmatched to any gene: 5. CDR3 amino acids: CASSEQGSGAYNEQFF. The CDR3 region has the DNA TGTGCCAGCAGTGAACAGGGTAGCGGGGCCTACAATGAGCAGTTCTTC.

V usage is TRBV2 and J usage is TRBJ2-7, with TRBD2 matching over 8 bases. The CDR3 is 13 amino acids. The V and J ends lost 7 bases and 2 bases, in that order; junction bases with no gene match: 4. CDR1 SNHLY and CDR2 FYNNEI come from the germline V gene. In nucleotides, the CDR3 is TGTGCCAGCACACCGGGACTAGCCTACGAGCAGTACTTC. Its translation: CASTPGLAYEQYF.